Below are 16 T cell receptor beta chains sequenced from a single sample in a study of human T cells and chemical hapten exposure. TCRdb re-called the RACE reads with MiXCR, one entry per CDR3 protein. The sample gives a few hundred thousand distinct CDR3 sequences, approximately 5% of which show up once; about 8.7% is in the top ten. The sample's time point: pre-sensitization, week 0. Treatment indicated: therapeutic diphenylcyclopropenone sensitization with weekly scalp DPC. The source material was whole blood, sampled in connection with sensitization to the hapten diphenylcyclopropenone (DPC). The receptors here all came from a woman between 18 and 30 years old with alopecia areata. Some clones in this sample may be carry-over from other donors' samples.

V and J are TRBV2 and TRBJ2-5, with D possibly being TRBD1 (6 bases). V shed 7 bases and J shed 1 base, with 10 bases lying between them. CDR3 size: 13 residues. Germline V CDR1 and CDR2: SNHLY, FYNNEI. The CDR3, as DNA: TGTGCCAGCAAGTGGGACACCCAAGAGACCCAGTACTTC. Protein: CASKWDTQETQYF.

The rearrangement joins TRBV12-5 to TRBJ2-6; D is possibly TRBD1 or TRBD2 (5 bases each). The germline V gene encodes CDR1 LGHNT and CDR2 FRNRAP. Trimming removed 7 bases from V and 0 bases from J, with 16 bases in between. CDR3 length: 17 residues. This CDR3 is CASATWDASSGANVLTF. The CDR3 bases are TGTGCTAGTGCTACATGGGACGCAAGCTCTGGGGCCAACGTCCTGACTTTC.

This clonotype came up many times. A read error may account for a junction end that differs from germline. Here the CDR3 DNA reads TGTGCCAGCAGTTTCGAGGATCCCGGCATGGTCTTT. Amino acids: CASSFEDPGMVF. The V call is TRBV12-3 or TRBV12-4, the J call TRBJ1-1; D gene uncertain. This CDR3 contains 12 residues.

There are many counts of this clonotype. The chain employs TRBV6-1 and TRBJ1-5, with 8 bases fitting TRBD1. J was trimmed by 5 bases and V by 2 bases; bases with no gene match: 8. CDR1 is MNHNS, CDR2 SASEGT, per germline. CDR3 length: 16 residues. This CDR3 reads CASSEPYAGGDQPQHF. CDR3 nucleotide sequence: TGTGCCAGCAGTGAACCCTACGCAGGGGGCGATCAGCCCCAGCATTTT.

Many counts were recorded for this clonotype. V gene TRBV6-5 combines with J gene TRBJ1-4; no clear D. CDR1 and CDR2 (germline): MNHEY, SVGAGI. Trimming took 6 bases from V and 4 from J, leaving 18 bases between them. The CDR3 contains 16 residues. The CDR3 DNA is TGTGCCAGCAGCCCCGGACCGAATGGATATAATGAAAAACTGTTTTTT. Translated, it gives CASSPGPNGYNEKLFF.

This clonotype was counted many times. The chain couples TRBV10-3 to TRBJ1-2; TRBD1 is a possible D gene (6 bases). This CDR3 is built from 16 residues. Germline CDR1 and CDR2: ENHRY and SYGVKD. With 0 bases removed from V and 5 bases from J, the gap between germline ends came to 16 bases. CDR3 sequence: CAISESETGDFYGYTF. CDR3 coding DNA: TGTGCCATCAGTGAGTCAGAGACAGGCGACTTTTATGGCTACACCTTC.

This clonotype appeared many times. This rearrangement joins TRBV7-6 to TRBJ1-1; D ambiguous. The CDR3 covers 15 residues. The V gene lost 5 bases and the J gene lost 2 bases, with 15 bases spanning the gap. The germline CDR1 and CDR2 sequences are SGHVS and FNYEAQ. This CDR3 is CASSRMVGSNTEAFF. In nucleotides, the CDR3 is TGTGCCAGCAGCCGAATGGTGGGGAGCAACACTGAAGCTTTCTTT. The variable domain in full, with the rest retrieved from reference TRBV7-6 and TRBJ1-1, is GAGVSQSPRYKVTKRGQDVALRCDPISGHVSLYWYRQALGQGPEFLTYFNYEAQQDKSGLPNDRFSAERPEGSISTLTIQRTEQRDSAMYRCASSRMVGSNTEAFFGQGTRLTVV.

The chain is built from TRBV6-5 and TRBJ2-1, with TRBD2 as a possible D gene (6 bases). Between the trimmed V and J ends, which lost 4 bases and 15 bases, there was a span of 22 bases. From germline, CDR1 is MNHEY and CDR2 SVGAGI. The CDR3 totals 14 residues. CDR3: CASSSPRLGDSPFF. The CDR3, as DNA: TGTGCCAGCAGTTCCCCGAGGTTAGGGGACTCCCCGTTCTTC.

CDR3 amino acids: CSARGHSGTDTQYF. The DNA of the CDR3 is TGCAGTGCTAGGGGGCATAGCGGCACAGATACGCAGTATTTT. The chain uses TRBV20-1 and TRBJ2-3, with D perhaps matching TRBD1 or TRBD2 (5 bases each). Germline V gene sequence: CDR1 DFQATT, CDR2 SNEGSKA (reference sequence). Between the trimmed V and J ends, which lost 3 bases and 1 base, there was a span of 11 bases. The CDR3 runs to 14 residues.

This clonotype was recorded at least ten times. The V call is TRBV7-2, the J call TRBJ1-4; no firm D call. The CDR3 totals 16 residues. V lost 2 bases, J lost 2 bases, and 12 bases lay in between. Germline V CDR1 and CDR2: SGHTA, FQGNSA. The chain's CDR3 is CASSLRHLRTNEKLFF. The DNA for the CDR3 is TGTGCCAGCAGCTTAAGACATTTACGGACTAATGAAAAACTGTTTTTT.

This clonotype occurred a few times. V usage is TRBV14 and J usage is TRBJ2-5, with D possibly being TRBD1 (5 bases). V was clipped by 1 base and J by 6 bases, with 15 bases between them. The germline CDR1 and CDR2 sequences are SGHDN and FVKESK. The CDR3 runs to 15 residues. The CDR3 reads CASSQVSGRAKTQYF. In nucleotides, the CDR3 is TGTGCCAGCAGCCAAGTTTCAGGCAGGGCGAAGACCCAGTACTTC.

This clonotype has at least ten counts. The chain employs TRBV3-1 and TRBJ2-1; D call uncertain. Germline V gene lookup returns CDR1 LGHDT and CDR2 YNNKEL (reference sequence). V was pared by 1 base and J by 9 bases, with 7 bases between. This CDR3 contains 12 residues. The CDR3 DNA reads as TGTGCCAGCAGCCAAGTCGATAGTGAGCAGTTCTTC. Residues: CASSQVDSEQFF.

This clonotype was picked up many times. The chain links TRBV29-1 to TRBJ1-2; D remains unclear. The germline gives CDR1 SQVTM, CDR2 ANQGSEA. Trimming took 1 base from V and 4 from J, leaving 13 bases between them. The CDR3 spans 14 residues. This chain's CDR3 is CSVEVTGGGYGYTF. The CDR3 coding sequence is TGCAGCGTTGAAGTAACTGGAGGAGGCTATGGCTACACCTTC.

This clonotype was seen at least ten times. The CDR3 here is CATSEGTTDTQYF. As DNA, the CDR3 is TGTGCCACCAGTGAAGGGACCACAGATACGCAGTATTTT. This chain uses TRBV24-1 with TRBJ2-3; D might be TRBD1 or TRBD2, each matching 5 bases. The ends were cut back, 4 bases at V and 2 bases at J, with 6 bases in the middle. The germline V gene has CDR1 KGHDR and CDR2 SFDVKD. CDR3 size: 13 residues.

This chain connects TRBV25-1 to TRBJ2-5; TRBD2 matches 11 bases. The germline gives CDR1 MGHDK, CDR2 SYGVNS. This CDR3 has 16 residues. V shed 4 bases and J 2 bases; nucleotides not matched to a gene: 6. The CDR3 sequence is CASSAVTSGAQETQYF. CDR3 DNA: TGTGCCAGCAGTGCCGTGACTAGCGGGGCTCAAGAGACCCAGTACTTC.

Only a few counts were recorded for this clonotype. V and J are TRBV7-6 and TRBJ2-7; tentative D call: TRBD1 (6 bases). CDR1 and CDR2 from the germline V gene are SGHVS and FNYEAQ. Trimming left V 5 bases short and J 3 bases short, with 14 bases between. This CDR3 has 14 amino acids. DNA for the CDR3: TGTGCCAGCAGCGCCGACGACAGGAGCTACGAGCAGTACTTC. The encoded protein is CASSADDRSYEQYF.